This record covers a single T cell receptor (beta chain). The CDR3 end falls 3 residues outside the read, so it is completed with the germline J gene. The data are from a study of T cells in women clearing cervical HPV infection. About the study: Cases' blood sampling followed lesion detection by median approximately 150 days (90 to 200).

Germline V gives CDR1 SGHRS, CDR2 YFSETQ. V was trimmed by 4 bases and J by 0 bases, leaving 10 bases between them. The CDR3 runs to 14 residues. Assay used: immunoSEQ multiplex PCR; TCRdb lists only in-frame clones, some missing. The table for this sample gives more than 15,000 clones. Sequenced material: blood buffy coat. This receptor was identified in a woman between 18 and 70 years old with a cervical HPV16 infection that either progressed to CIN3+ or cleared (not recorded which). The gene calls are TRBV5-1 and TRBJ1-1; D is possibly TRBD1 (6 bases). The sequenced CDR3 bases are TGCGCCAGCAGCCCACAGGGAGTGAACACTGAA. Translated: CASSPQGVNTE. The entire CDR3 is CASSPQGVNTEAFF.